This paragraph covers one TCR beta chain sequence. The antigen remains unidentified. This sample was included in a study of T cell repertoires in cytomegalovirus infection. TCRdb analysed the reads with MiXCR anew, one entry per CDR3 protein. The sample has over 100,000 distinct CDR3 sequences, 9.5% to 13% seen once. The CDR3 is made up of 16 amino acids. CDR1 is MNHEY and CDR2 is SVGEGT in the germline V gene. Between the trimmed V and J ends, which lost 3 bases and 1 base, there was a span of 10 bases. The chain recombines TRBV6-2 or TRBV6-3 with TRBJ2-6, with a possible D match to TRBD1 (6 bases). This sequence originates from a human donor in good health (CMV status not recorded). Some clones in this sample may be carry-over from other donors' samples. Sequenced sample: PBMCs, sequenced either directly or after in vitro stimulation (not recorded which). In DNA, the CDR3 is TGTGCCAGCAGTTATGGGGGCGAATCTGGGGCCAACGTCCTGACTTTC. Amino acids: CASSYGGESGANVLTF.